These 8 T cell receptor beta chains were sequenced from one sample in a study of CD4 T cells in relation to SARS-CoV-2 and coronaviruses. The repertoire was sequenced with immunoSEQ multiplex PCR; TCRdb's copy has only in-frame clones and lacks some. The sample records about 65,000 clones, about 89% being singletons. Before the COVID-19 pandemic, during about 2010-2018, CD4+ T cells were taken from unexposed donors. The sample was memory CD4+ T cells from PBMCs. The receptors were sampled from a human donor in good health.

V usage is TRBV5-1 and J usage is TRBJ1-6; TRBD1 aligns across 8 bases. Germline loops: CDR1 SGHRS, CDR2 YFSETQ. The length of the CDR3 is 15 residues. The V segment lost 3 bases and the J segment 4 bases; nucleotides outside the gene matches: 3. CDR3 loop: CASSSGQGYNSPLHF. CDR3 nucleotide sequence: TGCGCCAGCAGCTCCGGACAGGGTTATAATTCACCCCTCCACTTT. Using reference TRBV5-1 and TRBJ1-6 for the parts outside the CDR3, the full variable domain is KAGVTQTPRYLIKTRGQQVTLSCSPISGHRSVSWYQQTPGQGLQFLFEYFSETQRNKGNFPGRFSGRQFSNSRSEMNVSTLELGDSALYLCASSSGQGYNSPLHFGNGTRLTVT.

The chain links TRBV10-3 to TRBJ1-1, with D maybe TRBD1 (5 bases). The germline gives CDR1 ENHRY, CDR2 SYGVKD. The length of the CDR3 is 17 residues. Trimming left V 5 bases short and J 1 base short, with 20 bases between. CDR3 sequence: CAISPAAGRAWNTEAFF. The CDR3 region has the DNA TGTGCCATCAGTCCCGCGGCAGGGCGGGCATGGAACACTGAAGCTTTCTTT.

V and J are TRBV6-6 and TRBJ2-3; D tentatively fits TRBD1 or TRBD2 (5 bases each). CDR3 length: 14 residues. Germline values: CDR1 MNHNY, CDR2 SVGAGI (reference sequence). The V gene lost 8 bases and the J gene lost 0 bases, with 12 bases spanning the gap. The DNA of the CDR3 is TGTGCCAGCCGGGACCTTATTAGCACAGATACGCAGTATTTT. Translating it yields CASRDLISTDTQYF.

The gene calls are TRBV28 and TRBJ1-1; weak D call: TRBD1 (5 bases). This CDR3 is built from 15 residues. V lost 5 bases and J lost 0, with 13 bases in between. Germline V lookup: CDR1 MDHEN, CDR2 SYDVKM. The CDR3, as DNA: TGTGCCAGCAGTCGAGCCAGGGCCATGAACACTGAAGCTTTCTTT. The encoded protein is CASSRARAMNTEAFF.

The rearrangement joins TRBV29-1 to TRBJ2-3, with 7 bases aligning to TRBD2. Germline V gene sequence: CDR1 SQVTM, CDR2 ANQGSEA. CDR3 size: 14 residues. Losses at the gene ends were 6 bases for V and 5 bases for J; bases not matched to a gene: 11. The CDR3 sequence: CSVKWREYRDTQYF. The CDR3 DNA follows: TGCAGCGTGAAATGGCGGGAGTACAGAGATACGCAGTATTTT.

The chain joins TRBV7-2 to TRBJ2-7; weak D call: TRBD2 (6 bases). Looked up from germline, CDR1 is SGHTA and CDR2 is FQGNSA. The CDR3 spans 14 residues. The ends were cut back, 2 bases at V and 6 bases at J, with 14 bases in the middle. Here the CDR3 DNA reads TGTGCCAGCAGCTTATCCGGGGAGGCCGCCGAGCAGTACTTC. As protein: CASSLSGEAAEQYF. Complete variable domain (other parts from reference TRBV7-2 and TRBJ2-7): GAGVSQSPSNKVTEKGKDVELRCDPISGHTALYWYRQSLGQGLEFLIYFQGNSAPDKSGLPSDRFSAERTGGSVSTLTIQRTQQEDSAVYLCASSLSGEAAEQYFGPGTRLTVT.

This clone appeared a single time. The chain couples TRBV3-1 (or the pseudogene TRBV3-2) to TRBJ2-5; tentative D call: TRBD2 (6 bases). The CDR3 runs to 14 residues. The ends were cut back, 4 bases at V and 4 bases at J, with 13 bases in the middle. Germline CDR1 LGHDT, CDR2 YNNKEL (reference sequence). The CDR3, as DNA: TGTGCCAGCAGCCCCCCTGGGGGAGGAGAGACCCAGTACTTC. Translated, it gives CASSPPGGGETQYF.

The rearrangement links TRBV27 to TRBJ2-5; possible D gene TRBD2, 6 bases. V was shortened by 7 bases and J by 5 bases, with 14 bases between the two germline ends. The CDR3 consists of 13 residues. CDR1 and CDR2 from the germline V gene are MNHEY and SMNVEV (reference sequence). The DNA for the CDR3 is TGTGCCAGCACGGACGGTGGGAGGGAGACCCAGTACTTC. It translates to CASTDGGRETQYF.